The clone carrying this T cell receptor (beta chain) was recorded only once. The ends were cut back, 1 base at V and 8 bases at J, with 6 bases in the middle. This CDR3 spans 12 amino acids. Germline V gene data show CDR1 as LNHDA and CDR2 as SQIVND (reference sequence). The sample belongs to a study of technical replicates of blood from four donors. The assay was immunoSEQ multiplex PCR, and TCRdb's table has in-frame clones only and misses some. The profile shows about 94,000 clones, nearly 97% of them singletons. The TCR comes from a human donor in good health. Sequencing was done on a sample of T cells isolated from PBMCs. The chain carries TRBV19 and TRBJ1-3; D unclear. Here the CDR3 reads CASSIGRDTIYF. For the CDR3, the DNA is TGTGCCAGTAGTATAGGCCGGGACACCATATATTTT.